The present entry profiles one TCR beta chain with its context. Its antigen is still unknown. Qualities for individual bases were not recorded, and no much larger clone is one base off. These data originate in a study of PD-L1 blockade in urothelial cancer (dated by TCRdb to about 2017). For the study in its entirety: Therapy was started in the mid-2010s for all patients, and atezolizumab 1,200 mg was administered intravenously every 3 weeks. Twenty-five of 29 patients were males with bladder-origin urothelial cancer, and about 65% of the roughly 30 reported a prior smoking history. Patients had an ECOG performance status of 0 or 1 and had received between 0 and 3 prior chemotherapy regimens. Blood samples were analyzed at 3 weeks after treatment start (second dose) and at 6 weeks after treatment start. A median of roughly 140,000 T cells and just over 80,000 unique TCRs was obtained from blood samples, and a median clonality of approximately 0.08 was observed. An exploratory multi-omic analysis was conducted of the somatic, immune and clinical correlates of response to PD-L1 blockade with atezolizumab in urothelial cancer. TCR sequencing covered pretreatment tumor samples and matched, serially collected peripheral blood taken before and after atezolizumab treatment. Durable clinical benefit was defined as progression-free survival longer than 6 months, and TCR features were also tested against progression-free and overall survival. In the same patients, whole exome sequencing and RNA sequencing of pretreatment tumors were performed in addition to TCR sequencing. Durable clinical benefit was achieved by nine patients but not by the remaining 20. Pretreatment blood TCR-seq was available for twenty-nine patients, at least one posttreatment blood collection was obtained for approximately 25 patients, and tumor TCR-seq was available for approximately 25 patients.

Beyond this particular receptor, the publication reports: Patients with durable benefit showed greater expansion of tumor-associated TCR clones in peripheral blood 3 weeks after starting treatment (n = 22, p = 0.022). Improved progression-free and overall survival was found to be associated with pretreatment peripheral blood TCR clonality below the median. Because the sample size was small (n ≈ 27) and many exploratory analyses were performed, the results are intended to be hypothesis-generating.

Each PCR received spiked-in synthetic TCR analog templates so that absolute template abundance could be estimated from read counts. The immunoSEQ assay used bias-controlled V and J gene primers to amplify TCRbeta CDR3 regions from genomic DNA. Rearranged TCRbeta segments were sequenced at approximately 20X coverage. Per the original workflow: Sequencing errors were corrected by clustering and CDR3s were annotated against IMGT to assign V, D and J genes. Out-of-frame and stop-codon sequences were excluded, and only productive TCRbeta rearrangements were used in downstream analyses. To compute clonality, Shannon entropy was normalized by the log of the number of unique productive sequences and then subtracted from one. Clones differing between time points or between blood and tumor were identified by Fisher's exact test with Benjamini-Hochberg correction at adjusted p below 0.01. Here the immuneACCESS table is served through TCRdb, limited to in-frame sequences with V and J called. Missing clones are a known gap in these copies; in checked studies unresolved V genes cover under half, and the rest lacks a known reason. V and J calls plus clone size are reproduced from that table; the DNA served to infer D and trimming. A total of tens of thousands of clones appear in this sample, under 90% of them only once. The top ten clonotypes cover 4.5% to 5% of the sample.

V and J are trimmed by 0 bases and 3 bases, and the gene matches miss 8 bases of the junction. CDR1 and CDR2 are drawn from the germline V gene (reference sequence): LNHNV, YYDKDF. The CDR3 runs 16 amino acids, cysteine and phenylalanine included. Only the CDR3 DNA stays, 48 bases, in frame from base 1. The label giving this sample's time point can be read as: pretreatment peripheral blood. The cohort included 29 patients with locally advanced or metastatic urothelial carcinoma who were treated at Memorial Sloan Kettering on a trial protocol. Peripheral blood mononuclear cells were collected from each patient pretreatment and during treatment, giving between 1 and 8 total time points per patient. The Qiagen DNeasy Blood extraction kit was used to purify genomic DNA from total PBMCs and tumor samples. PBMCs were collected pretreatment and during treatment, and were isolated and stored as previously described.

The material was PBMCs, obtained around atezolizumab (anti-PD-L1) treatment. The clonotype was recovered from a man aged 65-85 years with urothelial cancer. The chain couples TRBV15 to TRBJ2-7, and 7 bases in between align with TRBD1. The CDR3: CATSRDPGTALYEQYF. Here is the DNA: TGTGCCACCAGCAGAGATCCCGGGACAGCCCTCTACGAGCAGTACTTC.